A single sample is the source of the 5 T cell receptor beta chains below, sequenced in a study of read filtering for tumor transcriptome and immune sequencing. Molecular barcoded adaptors covering alpha/delta and beta/gamma chains were used on roughly 400 ng RNA. TCRdb called the reads again in MiXCR, with one record for every CDR3 protein. The table lists around 41,000 distinct CDR3 sequences, approximately 12% of them singletons. Specimen: a population of CD138-negative cells sorted from bone marrow. The receptor set was obtained from a donor aged 40 or older with multiple myeloma.

Note on this clonotype: Since a much larger clone is just one base distant, this may be a read error. The rearrangement joins TRBV7-9 to TRBJ2-4; the D is unclear. With 5 bases removed from V and 6 bases from J, the gap between germline ends came to 17 bases. Germline CDR1 reads SEHNR; CDR2 reads FQNEAQ (reference sequence). The CDR3 runs to 15 residues. The DNA of the CDR3 is TGTGCCAGCAGCCCCTCGACCGCAGAGGTAAACATTCAGTACTTC. Its translation is CASSPSTAEVNIQYF.

This clonotype was detected ten times or more. This chain uses TRBV20-1 with TRBJ2-1, with D unresolved. Germline values: CDR1 DFQATT, CDR2 SNEGSKA (reference sequence). CDR3 length: 16 residues. Trimming removed 8 bases at V and 7 bases at J, with 27 bases between. The DNA for the CDR3 is TGCAGTCGCAGCGAGACGGGCAGGTTTATTTGGAATGAGCAGTTCTTC. Protein product: CSRSETGRFIWNEQFF.

Many counts were recorded for this clonotype. V and J are TRBV12-3 or TRBV12-4 and TRBJ1-1; perhaps TRBD1 as D (5 bases). CDR3 length: 13 amino acids. V lost 6 bases and J 6 bases, leaving 14 bases between the germline ends. The CDR3 region is CASRIGAGAEAFF. The DNA for the CDR3 is TGTGCCAGCAGAATAGGGGCAGGCGCTGAAGCTTTCTTT.

This clonotype was seen ten or more times. The chain is built from TRBV7-9 and TRBJ1-1, with D possibly TRBD1 on 5 matching bases. The CDR3 runs 13 residues. Trimming took 5 bases from V and 1 from J, leaving 8 bases between them. In germline, CDR1 is SEHNR, CDR2 FQNEAQ (reference sequence). The chain's CDR3 is CASSPGRNTEAFF. In DNA, the CDR3 is TGTGCCAGCAGCCCGGGACGGAACACTGAAGCTTTCTTT. Drawing the rest from reference TRBV7-9 and TRBJ1-1, the complete variable domain is DTGVSQNPRHKITKRGQNVTFRCDPISEHNRLYWYRQTLGQGPEFLTYFQNEAQLEKSRLLSDRFSAERPKGSFSTLEIQRTEQGDSAMYLCASSPGRNTEAFFGQGTRLTVV.

This clonotype was found many times. This sequence joins TRBV20-1 and TRBJ2-7; D not resolved. CDR1 DFQATT and CDR2 SNEGSKA come from the germline V gene (reference sequence). Trimming shortened V by 3 bases and J by 3 bases, and 12 bases separated the two germline ends. The CDR3 has 13 residues. The CDR3 reads CSASVPNYYEQYF. The CDR3 DNA sequence: TGCAGTGCTAGTGTTCCCAACTACTACGAGCAGTACTTC.